These T cell receptor beta chains were read from a single sample in a study of T cells in Graves' hyperthyroidism and ophthalmopathy. TCRdb processed the multiplex PCR reads anew with MiXCR; each CDR3 protein has one entry. The sample lists roughly 750,000 distinct CDR3 sequences, about 17% occurring once. Input material: blood. The source is a man aged 18-30 years with Graves' hyperthyroidism. Both conserved end residues are part of each CDR3. D genes are given only for firm matches. Clone size is given for some rows only: seen once, a few or many times, or a class if the clone is expanded.

size	V	J	D	DNA	CDR3
many	TRBV27	TRBJ2-1	TRBD2	TGTGCCAGCAGTGTGGGAACTAGCGGGGTTTCCTACAATGAGCAGTTCTTC	CASSVGTSGVSYNEQFF
many	TRBV2	TRBJ1-2	NA	TGTGCCAGCAGTTCACAGGGTGGAAACTATGGCTACACCTTC	CASSSQGGNYGYTF
many	TRBV12-3/TRBV12-4	TRBJ2-7	TRBD2	TGTGCCAGCAGTCGCCGGGGGGAAAAGGACGAGCAGTACTTC	CASSRRGEKDEQYF
NA	TRBV7-2	TRBJ2-7	NA	TGTGCCAGCAGCTCGGGGGAAGGGTACGAGCAGTACTTC	CASSSGEGYEQYF
few	TRBV20-1	TRBJ2-7	NA	TGCAGTGCCCCTAACAGGCAGGGGAGGGGATACGAGCAGTACTTC	CSAPNRQGRGYEQYF
NA	TRBV6-1	TRBJ1-2	NA	TGTGCCAGCAGTGAAGTTACATCCTATGGCTACACCTTC	CASSEVTSYGYTF
many	TRBV2	TRBJ2-7	NA	TGTGCCAGCAGTGACAGGGACTACGAGCAGTACTTC	CASSDRDYEQYF
many	TRBV28	TRBJ2-5	TRBD2	TGTGCCAGCAGTTCCCGTGGGGGCGGGAGGTACGAGACCCAGTACTTC	CASSSRGGGRYETQYF
many	TRBV28	TRBJ2-7	NA	TGTGCCAGCAGTTTACCCGGGGTTCGGGAGCAGTACTTC	CASSLPGVREQYF
NA	TRBV7-6	TRBJ2-7	TRBD2	TGTGCCAGCAGCTTAGGGGCGGGAGCCCGCTACGAGCAGTACTTC	CASSLGAGARYEQYF
few	TRBV11-2	TRBJ2-2	NA	TGTGCCAGCAGCTTTGGGGCCGGGGTGTCCACCGGGGAGCTGTTTTTT	CASSFGAGVSTGELFF
few	TRBV14	TRBJ2-3	TRBD1	TGTGCCAGCAGCTTTCGACAGGGAATATACACAGATACGCAGTATTTT	CASSFRQGIYTDTQYF
NA	TRBV5-6	TRBJ2-5	NA	TGTGCCAGCAGCTCGGGACCGATCGGGACCCAGTACTTC	CASSSGPIGTQYF
many	TRBV7-6	TRBJ2-5	NA	TGTGCCAGCAGTCCAGTCGGGGCGCGAGAGACCCAGTACTTC	CASSPVGARETQYF
many	TRBV2	TRBJ2-7	TRBD2	TGTGCCAGCAGTGAAGTTGCGGGAGGGCCCTACGAGCAGTACTTC	CASSEVAGGPYEQYF
few	TRBV19	TRBJ2-7	NA	TGTGCCAGTAGTATAGTTGCAGGGAGCTCCTACGAGCAGTACTTC	CASSIVAGSSYEQYF
NA	TRBV19	TRBJ2-1	TRBD2	TGTGCCAGTAACACGGGACTAGCAGCGCCCTACAATGAGCAGTTCTTC	CASNTGLAAPYNEQFF
few	TRBV9	TRBJ1-2	NA	TGTGCCAGCAGCCTTTCAGGGAGCGCTGGCTACACCTTC	CASSLSGSAGYTF
NA	TRBV5-8	TRBJ1-2	TRBD1	TGTGCCAGCAGCTCGGGTGGGACAGGCGTGGAAAACTATGGCTACACCTTC	CASSSGGTGVENYGYTF
many	TRBV2	TRBJ2-3	TRBD2	TGTGCCAGCAGTGGTTTGCGGGAGGGTTTAGATACGCAGTATTTT	CASSGLREGLDTQYF
many	TRBV9	TRBJ1-2	NA	TGTGCCAGCCGGACGGGATCCAACTATGGCTACACCTTC	CASRTGSNYGYTF
NA	TRBV28	TRBJ2-7	NA	TGTGCCAGCAGCATTCCAACCTCCTACGAGCAGTACTTC	CASSIPTSYEQYF
few	TRBV12-3/TRBV12-4	TRBJ2-7	NA	TGTGCCAGCAGTCCCCGAAGACCGGGGGACTACGAGCAGTACTTC	CASSPRRPGDYEQYF
once	TRBV6-5	TRBJ1-6	NA	TGTGCCAGCAGTTACTCGACATATGAGAGGAATTCACCCCTCCACTTT	CASSYSTYERNSPLHF
NA	TRBV10-3	TRBJ2-2	TRBD2	TGTGCCATCCCTAGCGGGAGGGCCAACACCGGGGAGCTGTTTTTT	CAIPSGRANTGELFF
many	TRBV27	TRBJ2-5	TRBD2	TGTGCCAGCAGTCACCGGACTAGCGGGGAGACCCAGTACTTC	CASSHRTSGETQYF
many	TRBV18	TRBJ2-7	TRBD2	TGTGCCAGCTCCCCGGGGGTTAGCGGGGCCAGCTCCTACGAGCAGTACTTC	CASSPGVSGASSYEQYF
once	TRBV9	TRBJ1-3	NA	TGTGCCAGCAGCGTCAGCCCTCGACCCCCCTCTGACACCATATATTTT	CASSVSPRPPSDTIYF
NA	TRBV7-3	TRBJ2-2	TRBD2	TGTGCCAGCAGCTTGCGGGAGTACACCGGGGAGCTGTTTTTT	CASSLREYTGELFF
NA	TRBV4-3	TRBJ2-1	TRBD2	TGCGCCAGCAGCCAAGATGGACTAGTTGGCAATGAGCAGTTCTTC	CASSQDGLVGNEQFF
many	TRBV5-6	TRBJ1-4	NA	TGTGCCAGCAGGAACAGGGTGGGGGAAAAACTGTTTTTT	CASRNRVGEKLFF
many	TRBV2	TRBJ2-1	NA	TGTGCCAGCAGGCGCGAGCAGGCCTACAATGAGCAGTTCTTC	CASRREQAYNEQFF
many	TRBV20-1	TRBJ2-5	TRBD1	TGCAGTGCTACCGGTCGGACAGGAGAGACCCAGTACTTC	CSATGRTGETQYF
many	TRBV29-1	TRBJ2-7	TRBD1	TGCAGCGCCCAGACAGGGACAACCTACGAGCAGTACTTC	CSAQTGTTYEQYF
NA	TRBV4-1	TRBJ2-5	NA	TGCGCCAGCAGCCAAGTTCCACGGGGCCCAAGGCCCCAGTACTTC	CASSQVPRGPRPQYF
many	TRBV30	TRBJ1-4	TRBD1	TGTGCCTGGAGTGTATTGGCGACAGGGGATGAAAAACTGTTTTTT	CAWSVLATGDEKLFF
NA	TRBV18	TRBJ2-1	NA	TGTGCCAGCTCACCTCCCCCGAGGAAGGGGAGAACCTACAATGAGCAGTTCTTC	CASSPPPRKGRTYNEQFF
NA	TRBV19	TRBJ1-5	TRBD1	TGTGCCAGAACTGACAGGGCCGACAATCAGCCCCAGCATTTT	CARTDRADNQPQHF
few	TRBV7-9	TRBJ2-2	NA	TGTGCCAGCAGCTTAGAGAGTATTGGGAAAGGGAACACCGGGGAGCTGTTTTTT	CASSLESIGKGNTGELFF
many	TRBV11-2	TRBJ2-3	TRBD2	TGTGCCAGCAGCTTCGCTTCCGGGAGCGGGAGCAAATCCGATACGCAGTATTTT	CASSFASGSGSKSDTQYF
many	TRBV12-3/TRBV12-4	TRBJ2-1	TRBD2	TGTGCCAGCGGCACTAGCGGTCCAGTGGTTCATGAGCAGTTCTTC	CASGTSGPVVHEQFF
many	TRBV7-6	TRBJ2-1	TRBD2	TGTGCCAGCAGCATTAGCTCCGGGACTAGCAGGGATGAGCAGTTCTTC	CASSISSGTSRDEQFF
few	TRBV29-1	TRBJ2-1	TRBD2	TGCAGCGTTGCCAAAGCGGGAGGCCACTACAATGAGCAGTTCTTC	CSVAKAGGHYNEQFF
NA	TRBV20-1	TRBJ1-3	NA	TGCAGTGCTAGAGACCGAAAGACCATATATTTT	CSARDRKTIYF
few	TRBV29-1	TRBJ2-3	TRBD2	TGCAGCGTAGCCAAGGGCGGGGGGAGCACAGATACGCAGTATTTT	CSVAKGGGSTDTQYF
NA	TRBV19	TRBJ2-1	TRBD2	TGTGCCAGTAGTTATGCTAGCGGTAGCTACAATGAGCAGTTCTTC	CASSYASGSYNEQFF
many	TRBV5-5	TRBJ2-7	TRBD2	TGTGCCAGCATCGGGGGGGGTTCCTACGAGCAGTACTTC	CASIGGGSYEQYF
many	TRBV28	TRBJ2-5	NA	TGTGCCAGCAGTCCGCCGGGCCTCGCCCGGCAAAGAACGACCCAGTACTTC	CASSPPGLARQRTTQYF
NA	TRBV2	TRBJ2-1	NA	TGTGCCAGCAGTGAAGCGCTGGGAACTAGAGGGCAGTTCTTC	CASSEALGTRGQFF
NA	TRBV7-2	TRBJ2-1	TRBD2	TGTGCCAGCAGCTCCTTGACTAGCCCGACGGGCAATGAGCAGTTCTTC	CASSSLTSPTGNEQFF
many	TRBV28	TRBJ1-1	NA	TGTGCCACCCTAGAGGGCATGAACACTGAAGCTTTCTTT	CATLEGMNTEAFF
once	TRBV27	TRBJ2-1	TRBD2	TGTGCCAGCAGCGGGGGGGACAATGAGCAGTTCTTC	CASSGGDNEQFF
NA	TRBV19	TRBJ1-5	TRBD1	TGTGCCAGTAGTCCGGGACAGTTCAATCAGCCCCAGCATTTT	CASSPGQFNQPQHF
NA	TRBV11-2	TRBJ2-7	NA	TGTGCCAGCAGCCCTTTTAGGAGGGTCGACGAGCAGTACTTC	CASSPFRRVDEQYF